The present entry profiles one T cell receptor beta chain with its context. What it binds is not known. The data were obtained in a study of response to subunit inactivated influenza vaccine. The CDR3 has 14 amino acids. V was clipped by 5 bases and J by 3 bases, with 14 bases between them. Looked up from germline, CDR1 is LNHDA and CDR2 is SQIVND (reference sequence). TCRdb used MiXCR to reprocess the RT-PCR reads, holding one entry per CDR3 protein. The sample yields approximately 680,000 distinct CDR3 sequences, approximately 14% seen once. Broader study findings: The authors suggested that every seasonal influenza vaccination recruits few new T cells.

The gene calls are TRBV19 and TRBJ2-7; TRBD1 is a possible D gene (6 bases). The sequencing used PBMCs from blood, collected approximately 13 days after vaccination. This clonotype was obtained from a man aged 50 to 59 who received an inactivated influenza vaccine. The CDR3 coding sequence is TGTGCCAGTAGTGGGTACAGGGTTTTCTACGAGCAGTACTTC. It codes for CASSGYRVFYEQYF.